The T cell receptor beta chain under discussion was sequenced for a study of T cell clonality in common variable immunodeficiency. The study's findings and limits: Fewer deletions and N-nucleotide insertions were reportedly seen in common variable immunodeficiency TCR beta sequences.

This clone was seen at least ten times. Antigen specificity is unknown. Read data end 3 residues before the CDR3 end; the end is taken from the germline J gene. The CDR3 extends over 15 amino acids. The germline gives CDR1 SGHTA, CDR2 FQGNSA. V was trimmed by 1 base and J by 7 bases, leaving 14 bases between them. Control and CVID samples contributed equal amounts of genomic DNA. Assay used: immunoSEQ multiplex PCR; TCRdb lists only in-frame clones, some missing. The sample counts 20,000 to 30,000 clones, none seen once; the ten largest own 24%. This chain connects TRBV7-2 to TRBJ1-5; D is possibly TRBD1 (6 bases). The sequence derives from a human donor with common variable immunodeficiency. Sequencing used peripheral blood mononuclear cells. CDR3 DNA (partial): TGTGCCAGCAGCTTAGTTGCGGGGGGGCAACAGCCC. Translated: CASSLVAGGQQP. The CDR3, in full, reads CASSLVAGGQQPQHF.